The 3 T cell receptor beta chains listed next were all sequenced from one sample in a study of graft-versus-host responses after intestinal transplantation. Their target antigens are unknown. TCRdb's table, derived via immunoSEQ multiplex PCR, lists solely in-frame clones and lacks some. The sample holds approximately 97,000 clones; around 93% are singletons and the top ten take about 0.072%. The specimen was unstimulated CD8+ T cells sorted from spleen or lymph node cells, collected before transplant. These receptors originate from a human donor who was the organ donor for an intestinal transplant.

The table lists this clone with a few counts. The chain uses TRBV6-1 and TRBJ1-2; 8 bases line up with TRBD1. The CDR3 runs to 11 residues. Per germline, CDR1 MNHNS and CDR2 SASEGT. After removal of 8 bases from V and 7 bases from J, the junction contained 3 bases not matched to a gene. CDR3 nucleotides: TGTGCCAGCCTGACAGGGGTTGGCTACACCTTC. As protein: CASLTGVGYTF.

This chain uses TRBV28 with TRBJ1-1; TRBD1 matches at 7 bases. The CDR3 spans 13 residues. Per the germline V gene, CDR1 is MDHEN and CDR2 is SYDVKM. V trimming: 8 bases; J trimming: 5 bases; junction bases outside the gene matches: 8. The DNA for the CDR3 is TGTGCCAGCGGAAGACAGGGAAGGACTGAAGCTTTCTTT. The encoded protein is CASGRQGRTEAFF.

The chain employs TRBV21-1 and TRBJ2-7; TRBD1, the D gene given by the table, was not confirmed from the DNA. TRBV21-1 is assigned pseudogene status. The CDR3 runs to 13 residues. The CDR3 region has the DNA TGTGCCAGCAGCAAGCACAGAGCCTACGAGCAGTACTTC. Its translation is CASSKHRAYEQYF.